A selection of T cell receptor beta chains follows, all from one sample in a study of CD8+CD57+ T cells in acquired aplastic anemia. A single record per CDR3 protein comes from TCRdb applying MiXCR to the reads. The repertoire includes over 150,000 distinct CDR3 sequences, 70% to 80% of them detected once, and approximately 48% sits in the top ten. Source material: sorted CD4+, CD8+, or CD8+CD57+ T cells (not recorded which) from PBMCs. Every receptor here comes from a human donor with aplastic anemia. The CDR3 runs from the conserved cysteine through the conserved F or W. Each record gives: clone size, V gene, D gene, J gene, CDR3 DNA, CDR3 protein. D genes are given only for firm matches. The size of a clone is reported for some rows only, either as once, few or many, or as a class for expanded clones.

.	TRBV20-1	.	TRBJ2-5	TGCAGTGCTAGAGGGCTGAGGGGTGAAGAGACCCAGTACTTC	CSARGLRGEETQYF
few	TRBV10-3	TRBD2	TRBJ2-7	TGTGCCACCGCGGGACTAGCCCTCTCAAGCTCCTACGAGCAGTACTTC	CATAGLALSSSYEQYF
once	TRBV4-2	.	TRBJ1-2	TGTGCCAGCAGCCAAGATGAGGGGGAGGGCTATGGCTACACCTTC	CASSQDEGEGYGYTF
few	TRBV29-1	.	TRBJ1-6	TGCAGCGTTGAATTGGCCGACCGTGGTTCCCTCCACTTT	CSVELADRGSLHF
.	TRBV5-1	.	TRBJ2-7	TGCGCCAGCAGTGAAAGGTACGGGGAGCAGTACTTC	CASSERYGEQYF
.	TRBV7-2	TRBD1	TRBJ2-3	TGTGCCAGCAGCTTAGGGGATGACAGGGCAGATACGCAGTATTTT	CASSLGDDRADTQYF
.	TRBV7-9	.	TRBJ2-7	TGTGCCAGCAGCTTAGTGGATTCGACAGCCCCCTACGAGCAGTACTTC	CASSLVDSTAPYEQYF
.	TRBV7-2	TRBD1	TRBJ1-5	TGTGCCAGCAGCTTAGCCAACCGGGACAGTCAGCCCCAGCATTTT	CASSLANRDSQPQHF
.	TRBV19	TRBD2	TRBJ2-7	TGTGCCAGTAGTGGACTAGCGGGCGATCCCTACGAGCAGTACTTC	CASSGLAGDPYEQYF
.	TRBV20-1	TRBD2	TRBJ2-1	TGCAGTGCGTTACTAGCGGGAGCGGGGGAGCAGTTCTTC	CSALLAGAGEQFF
once	TRBV12-3/TRBV12-4	TRBD1	TRBJ2-7	TGTGCCAGCAGTCTGGCCGGGACAGAGAAGCAGTACTTC	CASSLAGTEKQYF
many	TRBV4-1	.	TRBJ2-2	TGCGCCAGCAGCTTACAGGGTGACACCGGGGAGCTGTTTTTT	CASSLQGDTGELFF
.	TRBV11-2	TRBD1	TRBJ1-5	TGTGCCACCAAGTACGGGGACAGAAGGAGAAGGGGTTATAGCAATCAGCCCCAGCATTTT	CATKYGDRRRRGYSNQPQHF
.	TRBV25-1	.	TRBJ2-1	TGTGCCAGCAGTAACCATGAAACAGGGAACAATGAGCAGTTCTTC	CASSNHETGNNEQFF
.	TRBV20-1	.	TRBJ2-1	TGCAGTGACTCGGGGAGCGGAGAGCAGTTCTTC	CSDSGSGEQFF
.	TRBV19	TRBD1	TRBJ2-7	TGTGCCAGTAGTAACCCGGGACAGAGTACCTACGAGCAGTACTTC	CASSNPGQSTYEQYF
.	TRBV10-2	TRBD1	TRBJ1-1	TGCGCCAGCAGTGATACGGGGACAGGACACACTGAAGCTTTCTTT	CASSDTGTGHTEAFF
.	TRBV24-1	TRBD2	TRBJ2-1	TGTGCCACCAGTGAACAACGACTAGCGGGGGGCAACAATGAGCAGTTCTTC	CATSEQRLAGGNNEQFF
.	TRBV20-1	.	TRBJ2-7	TGCAGTGCTAAGGGAGGAATTTACGAGCAGTACTTC	CSAKGGIYEQYF
many	TRBV20-1	.	TRBJ2-7	TGCAGTGCTAGGTATGGCAGGAGCTCCTACGAGCAGTACTTC	CSARYGRSSYEQYF
.	TRBV7-3	TRBD1	TRBJ2-5	TGTGCCAGCAGCGCTGGGACAGGGAAGGGCCAAGAGACCCAGTACTTC	CASSAGTGKGQETQYF
.	TRBV11-1	.	TRBJ1-6	TGCGCCAGCAGTACCGGAAGAAGCAAGGGCATTCAACCCCTCCACTTT	CASSTGRSKGIQPLHF
few	TRBV7-8	TRBD1	TRBJ2-5	TGTGCCAGCAGCTTACCGAACAGGGGACAAGAGACCCAGTACTTC	CASSLPNRGQETQYF
.	TRBV2	.	TRBJ1-4	TGTGCCAGTAGGACGCGTGCAACTAATGAAAAACTGTTTTTT	CASRTRATNEKLFF
.	TRBV19	.	TRBJ2-2	TGTGCCAGTAGTATAACTTGGGACAACACCGGGGAGCTGTTTTTT	CASSITWDNTGELFF
once	TRBV10-3	.	TRBJ1-3	TGTGCCATCAGTGTGACGGGAAGCTCTGGAAACACCATATATTTT	CAISVTGSSGNTIYF
once	TRBV19	.	TRBJ2-5	TGTGCCAGTAGTAAGTCGCGGAAAGAGACCCAGTACTTC	CASSKSRKETQYF
few	TRBV20-1	TRBD1	TRBJ2-3	TGCAGTGCGACGGACAGGGGGCCTGAAGATACGCAGTATTTT	CSATDRGPEDTQYF
many	TRBV6-5	TRBD1	TRBJ1-2	TGTGCCAGCAGTAGCGGGTTCGGGGACAGGACCCTACTCGGCTATGGCTACACCTTC	CASSSGFGDRTLLGYGYTF
.	TRBV7-9	TRBD2	TRBJ2-7	TGTGCCAGCAGCCGGGGGGTCCCACCGGGTTCCTACGAGCAGTACTTC	CASSRGVPPGSYEQYF
.	TRBV12-3/TRBV12-4	TRBD2	TRBJ2-1	TGTGCCAGCAGTTCCCTAGCGGGAGTACGTAGCAATGAGCAGTTCTTC	CASSSLAGVRSNEQFF
.	TRBV9	.	TRBJ2-3	TGTGCCAGCAGCGTAGCACTAGGCGAAAAGGGTACGCAGTATTTT	CASSVALGEKGTQYF
.	TRBV7-3	.	TRBJ2-5	TGTGCCAGCAGCCCCCCGCGGGGTTGGTACCAAGAGACCCAGTACTTC	CASSPPRGWYQETQYF
.	TRBV24-1	.	TRBJ2-7	TGTGCCACCAGTGATGTAGCGGCCAGGGAGCAGTACTTC	CATSDVAAREQYF
once	TRBV3-1	TRBD1	TRBJ1-1	TGTGCCAGCAGCCTTCTGACAGGGGGCGTTAGTACTGAAGCTTTCTTT	CASSLLTGGVSTEAFF
once	TRBV9	.	TRBJ2-1	TGTGCCAGCAGCTCAACCGGGACAAACTCCTACAATGAGCAGTTCTTC	CASSSTGTNSYNEQFF
.	TRBV27	.	TRBJ1-1	TGTGCCAGCAGCCCGGGAGACCCAAATTGGAACACTGAAGCTTTCTTT	CASSPGDPNWNTEAFF
.	TRBV5-1	.	TRBJ2-3	TGCGCCAGCAGCTTAGGGGGTATCAGCACAGATACGCAGTATTTT	CASSLGGISTDTQYF
.	TRBV20-1	.	TRBJ2-1	TGCAGCGCTAGAGATCTCAGGGTGCAACTTGACAATGAGCAGCTCTTC	CSARDLRVQLDNEQLF
few	TRBV10-3	TRBD1	TRBJ1-1	TGTGCCATCAGTTACGACAGGGGCACTGAAGCTTTCTTT	CAISYDRGTEAFF
.	TRBV7-7	.	TRBJ2-5	TGTGCCAGCAGCCCGAGGGACACACTCCAAGAGACCCAGTACTTC	CASSPRDTLQETQYF
.	TRBV20-1	TRBD2	TRBJ2-3	TGCAGTGCTAGAGATGGCCGGACTAGCGGGAGCACAGATACGCAGTATTTT	CSARDGRTSGSTDTQYF
few	TRBV7-6	TRBD1	TRBJ2-7	TGTGCCAGCAGCTTAGCGCAGGGGGCGAGGGAGCAGTACTTC	CASSLAQGAREQYF
.	TRBV6-6	.	TRBJ2-5	TGTGCCAGCAGGCCCAGGGGTGGGCGGGAGACCCAGTACTTC	CASRPRGGRETQYF
few	TRBV19	.	TRBJ1-1	TGTGCCAGTCTAACCCTTGGACCGTTGAACACTGAAGCTTTCTTT	CASLTLGPLNTEAFF